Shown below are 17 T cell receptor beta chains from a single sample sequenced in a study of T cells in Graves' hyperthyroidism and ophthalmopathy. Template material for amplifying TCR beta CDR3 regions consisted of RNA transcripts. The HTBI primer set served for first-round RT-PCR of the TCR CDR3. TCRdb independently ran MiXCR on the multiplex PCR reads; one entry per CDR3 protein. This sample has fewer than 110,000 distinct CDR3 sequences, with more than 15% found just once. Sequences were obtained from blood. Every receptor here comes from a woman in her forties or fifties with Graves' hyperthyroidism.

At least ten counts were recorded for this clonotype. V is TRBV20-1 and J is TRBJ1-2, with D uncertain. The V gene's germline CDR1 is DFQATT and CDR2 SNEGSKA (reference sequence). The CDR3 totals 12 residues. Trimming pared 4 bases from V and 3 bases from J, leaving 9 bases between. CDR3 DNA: TGCAGTGCTACTCCAGACTACTATGGCTACACCTTC. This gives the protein CSATPDYYGYTF.

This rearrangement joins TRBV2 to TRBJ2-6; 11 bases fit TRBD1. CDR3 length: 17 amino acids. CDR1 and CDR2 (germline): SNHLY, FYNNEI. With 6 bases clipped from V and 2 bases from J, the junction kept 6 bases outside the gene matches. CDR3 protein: CASRIGQGAAGANVLTF. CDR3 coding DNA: TGTGCCAGCAGGATCGGACAGGGGGCGGCTGGGGCCAACGTCCTGACTTTC.

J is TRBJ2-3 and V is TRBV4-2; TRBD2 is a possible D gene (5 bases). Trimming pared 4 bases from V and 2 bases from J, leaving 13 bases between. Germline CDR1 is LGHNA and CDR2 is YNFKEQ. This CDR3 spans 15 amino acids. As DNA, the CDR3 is TGTGCCAGCAGCCCTAACGGGGAAACCACAGATACGCAGTATTTT. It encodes CASSPNGETTDTQYF.

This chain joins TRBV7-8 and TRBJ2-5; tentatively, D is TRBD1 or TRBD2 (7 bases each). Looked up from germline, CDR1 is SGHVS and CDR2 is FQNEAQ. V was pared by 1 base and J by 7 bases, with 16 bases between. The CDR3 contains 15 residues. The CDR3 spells CASSLGGSGGGTQYF. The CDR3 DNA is TGTGCCAGCAGCTTAGGGGGGTCAGGGGGGGGGACCCAGTACTTC.

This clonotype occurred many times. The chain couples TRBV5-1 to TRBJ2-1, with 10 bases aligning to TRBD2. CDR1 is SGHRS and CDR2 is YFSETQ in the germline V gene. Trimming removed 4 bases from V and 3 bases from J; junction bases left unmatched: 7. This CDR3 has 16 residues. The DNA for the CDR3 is TGCGCCAGCAGCCCGGGACTAGCGTTTGGCTACAATGAGCAGTTCTTC. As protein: CASSPGLAFGYNEQFF.

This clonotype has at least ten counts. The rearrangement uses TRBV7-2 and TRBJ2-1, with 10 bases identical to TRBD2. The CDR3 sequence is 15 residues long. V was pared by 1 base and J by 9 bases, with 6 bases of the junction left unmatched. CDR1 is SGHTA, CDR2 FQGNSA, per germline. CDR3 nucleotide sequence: TGTGCCAGCAGCTTAGAGGCTAGCGGGAGAGGTGAGCAGTTCTTC. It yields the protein CASSLEASGRGEQFF.

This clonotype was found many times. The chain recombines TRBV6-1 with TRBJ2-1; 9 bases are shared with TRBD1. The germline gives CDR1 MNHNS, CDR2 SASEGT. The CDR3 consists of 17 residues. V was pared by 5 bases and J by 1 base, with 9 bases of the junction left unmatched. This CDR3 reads CASSSLGGTGSYNEQFF. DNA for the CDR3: TGTGCCAGCAGTTCCCTGGGGGGGACAGGGTCCTACAATGAGCAGTTCTTC.

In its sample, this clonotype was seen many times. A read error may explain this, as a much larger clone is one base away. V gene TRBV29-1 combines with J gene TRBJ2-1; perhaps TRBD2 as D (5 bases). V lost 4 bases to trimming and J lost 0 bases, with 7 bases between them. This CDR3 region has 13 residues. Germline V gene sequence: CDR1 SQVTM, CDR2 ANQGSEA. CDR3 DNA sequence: TGCAGCGTTGCGGGGAGCTCCTACAATGAGCAGTTCTTC. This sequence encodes CSVAGSSYNEQFF.

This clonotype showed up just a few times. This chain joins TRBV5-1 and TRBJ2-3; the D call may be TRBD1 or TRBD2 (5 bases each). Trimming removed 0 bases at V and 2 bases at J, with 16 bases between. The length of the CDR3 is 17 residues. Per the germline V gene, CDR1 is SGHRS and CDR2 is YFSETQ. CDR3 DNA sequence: TGCGCCAGCAGCTTGGTGGGGACCCGATCCGCCACAGATACGCAGTATTTT. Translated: CASSLVGTRSATDTQYF.

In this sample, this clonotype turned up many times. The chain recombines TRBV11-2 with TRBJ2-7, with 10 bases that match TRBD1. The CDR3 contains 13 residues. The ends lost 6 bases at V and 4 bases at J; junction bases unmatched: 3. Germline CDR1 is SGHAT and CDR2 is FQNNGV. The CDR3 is CASSPDRGYEQYF. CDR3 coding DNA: TGTGCCAGCAGTCCGGACAGGGGGTACGAGCAGTACTTC.

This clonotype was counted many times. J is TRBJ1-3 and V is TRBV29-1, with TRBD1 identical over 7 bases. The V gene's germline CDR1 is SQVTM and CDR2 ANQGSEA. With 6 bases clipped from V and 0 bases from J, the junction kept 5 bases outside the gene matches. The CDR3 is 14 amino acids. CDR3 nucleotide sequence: TGCAGCGTGATACAGGGGCTCTCTGGAAACACCATATATTTT. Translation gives CSVIQGLSGNTIYF. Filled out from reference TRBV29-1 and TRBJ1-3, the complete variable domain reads SAVISQKPSRDICQRGTSLTIQCQVDSQVTMMFWYRQQPGQSLTLIATANQGSEATYESGFVIDKFPISRPNLTFSTLTVSNMSPEDSSIYLCSVIQGLSGNTIYFGEGSWLTVV.

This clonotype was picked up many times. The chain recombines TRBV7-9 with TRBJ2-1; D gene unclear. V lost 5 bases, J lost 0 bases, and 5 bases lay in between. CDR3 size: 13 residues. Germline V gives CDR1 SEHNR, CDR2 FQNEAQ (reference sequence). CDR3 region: CASSPLSYNEQFF. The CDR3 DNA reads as TGTGCCAGCAGCCCCCTCTCCTACAATGAGCAGTTCTTC.

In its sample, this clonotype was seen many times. Here the CDR3 reads CASSPRGRDRGIYGYTF. CDR3 coding DNA: TGTGCCAGCAGTCCCCGGGGGAGGGACAGGGGTATCTATGGCTACACCTTC. The J gene is TRBJ1-2, the V gene TRBV28; 10 bases line up with TRBD1. Germline-derived CDR1 and CDR2 are MDHEN and SYDVKM. CDR3 length: 17 amino acids. Germline trimming cut 5 bases from V and 4 bases from J; bases unmatched to any gene: 13.

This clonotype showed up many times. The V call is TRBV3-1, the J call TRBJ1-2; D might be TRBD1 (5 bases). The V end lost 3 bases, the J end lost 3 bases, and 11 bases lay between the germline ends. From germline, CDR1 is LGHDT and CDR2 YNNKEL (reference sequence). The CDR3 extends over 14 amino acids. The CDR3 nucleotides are TGTGCCAGCAGCCATCGTACGGGGGACTATGGCTACACCTTC. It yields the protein CASSHRTGDYGYTF.

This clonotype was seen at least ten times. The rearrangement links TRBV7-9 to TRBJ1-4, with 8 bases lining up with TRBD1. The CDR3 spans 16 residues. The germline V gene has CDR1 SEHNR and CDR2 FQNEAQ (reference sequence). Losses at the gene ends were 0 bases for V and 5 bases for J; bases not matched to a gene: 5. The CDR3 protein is CASSLASGGANEKLFF. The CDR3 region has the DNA TGTGCCAGCAGCTTAGCGTCAGGGGGCGCAAATGAAAAACTGTTTTTT.

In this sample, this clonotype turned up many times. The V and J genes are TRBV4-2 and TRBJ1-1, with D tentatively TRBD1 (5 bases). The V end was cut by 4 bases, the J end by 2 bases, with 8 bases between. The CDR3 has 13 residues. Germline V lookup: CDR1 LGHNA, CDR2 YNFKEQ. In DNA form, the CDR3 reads TGTGCCAGCAGCCGCGACAGTAACACTGAAGCTTTCTTT. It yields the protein CASSRDSNTEAFF.

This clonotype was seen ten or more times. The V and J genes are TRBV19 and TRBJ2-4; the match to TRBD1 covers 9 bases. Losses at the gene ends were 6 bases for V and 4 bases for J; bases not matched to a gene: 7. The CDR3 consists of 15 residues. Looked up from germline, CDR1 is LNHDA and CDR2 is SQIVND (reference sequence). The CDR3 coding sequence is TGTGCCAGTAGCCTTACCGGGACAGGGAAAAACATTCAGTACTTC. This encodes CASSLTGTGKNIQYF.